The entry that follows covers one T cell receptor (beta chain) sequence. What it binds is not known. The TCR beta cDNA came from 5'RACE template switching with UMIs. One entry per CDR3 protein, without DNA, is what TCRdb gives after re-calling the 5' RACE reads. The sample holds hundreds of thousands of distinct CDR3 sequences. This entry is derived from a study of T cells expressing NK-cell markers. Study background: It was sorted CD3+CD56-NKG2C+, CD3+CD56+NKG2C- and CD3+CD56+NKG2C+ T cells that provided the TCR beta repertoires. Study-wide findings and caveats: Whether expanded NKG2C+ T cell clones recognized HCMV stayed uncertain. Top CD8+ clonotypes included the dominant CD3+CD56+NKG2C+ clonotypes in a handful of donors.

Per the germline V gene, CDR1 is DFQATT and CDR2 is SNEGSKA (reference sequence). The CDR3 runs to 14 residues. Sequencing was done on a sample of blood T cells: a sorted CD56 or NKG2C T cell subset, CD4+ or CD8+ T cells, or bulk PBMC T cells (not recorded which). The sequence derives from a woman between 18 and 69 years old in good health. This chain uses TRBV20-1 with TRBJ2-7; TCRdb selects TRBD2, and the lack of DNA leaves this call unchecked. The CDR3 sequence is CSATPSGPSYEQYF.